This T cell receptor beta chain was captured by sequencing in a study of T cell responses to AZD1222 COVID-19 vaccine. Overall study context: Pooling of second doses given at about 4 or about 12 weeks was done.

Sequencing was performed with immunoSEQ multiplex PCR; in TCRdb, only in-frame clones are kept and a portion is missing. This table holds fewer than 110,000 clones, 87% found once. The count of this clone is one. After removal of 4 bases from V and 9 bases from J, the junction contained 11 bases not matched to a gene. CDR3 length equals 14 residues. CDR1 is GTSNPN and CDR2 is SVGIG in the germline V gene (reference sequence). The clonotype comes from an adult in good health. Sequencing used peripheral blood, obtained on day 0 of AZD1222 vaccination. The V call is TRBV30, the J call TRBJ2-1; 8 nucleotides agree with TRBD1. The CDR3 spells CAWTTGVRSAEQFF. CDR3 DNA sequence: TGTGCCTGGACGACAGGGGTAAGGTCGGCTGAGCAGTTCTTC.